This T cell receptor beta chain was profiled in a study of T cells in Graves' hyperthyroidism and ophthalmopathy. Amplification targeted TCR beta CDR3 regions from RNA transcripts. When the TCR CDR3 underwent first-round RT-PCR, the HTBI primer set was used. TCRdb processed the multiplex PCR reads anew with MiXCR; each CDR3 protein has one entry. Of some 720,000 distinct CDR3 sequences in the sample, roughly 15% are singletons; the top ten hold about 8.4%. Pregnant or lactating patients were excluded, as were those with uncontrolled infection or other autoimmune disease. In germline, CDR1 is SNHLY, CDR2 FYNNEI. Unmatched junction bases numbered 9, after V lost 6 bases and J lost 1 base. The CDR3 extends over 15 amino acids.

Sequenced sample: blood. This chain joins TRBV2 and TRBJ2-7; 7 nucleotides line up with TRBD1. The TCR originated in a man in his late teens or twenties with Graves' hyperthyroidism. The CDR3 nucleotides are TGTGCCAGCAGCCGGACCGGGACAGCGTCCTACGAGCAGTACTTC. Protein sequence: CASSRTGTASYEQYF.